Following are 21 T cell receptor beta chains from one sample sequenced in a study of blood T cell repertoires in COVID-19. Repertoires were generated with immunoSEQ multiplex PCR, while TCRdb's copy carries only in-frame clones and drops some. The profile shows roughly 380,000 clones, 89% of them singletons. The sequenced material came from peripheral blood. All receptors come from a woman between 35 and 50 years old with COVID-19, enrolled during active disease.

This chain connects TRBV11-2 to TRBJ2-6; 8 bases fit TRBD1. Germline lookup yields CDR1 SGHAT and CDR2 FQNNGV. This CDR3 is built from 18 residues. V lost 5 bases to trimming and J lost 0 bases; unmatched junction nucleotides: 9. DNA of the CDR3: TGTGCCAGCAGCCTAGGGGACAGGTTTTACTCTGGGGCCAACGTCCTGACTTTC. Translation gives CASSLGDRFYSGANVLTF.

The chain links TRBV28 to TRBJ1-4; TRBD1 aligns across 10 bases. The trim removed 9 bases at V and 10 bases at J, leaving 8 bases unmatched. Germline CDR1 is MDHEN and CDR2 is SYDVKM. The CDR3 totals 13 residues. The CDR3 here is CASLGQGVGKLFF. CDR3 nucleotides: TGTGCCAGTTTAGGACAGGGGGTAGGAAAACTGTTTTTT.

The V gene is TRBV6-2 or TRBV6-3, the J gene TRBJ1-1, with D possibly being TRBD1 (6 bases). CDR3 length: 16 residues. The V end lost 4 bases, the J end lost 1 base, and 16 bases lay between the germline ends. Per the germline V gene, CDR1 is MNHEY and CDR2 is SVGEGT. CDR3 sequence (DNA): TGTGCCAGCAGTTCGCGGCCGGGACAAGGGAACACTGAAGCTTTCTTT. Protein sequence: CASSSRPGQGNTEAFF.

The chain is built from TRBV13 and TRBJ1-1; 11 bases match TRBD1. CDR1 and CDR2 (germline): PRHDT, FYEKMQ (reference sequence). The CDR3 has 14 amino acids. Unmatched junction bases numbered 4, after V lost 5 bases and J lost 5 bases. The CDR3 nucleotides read TGTGCCAGCAGCAAGGGACAGGGGGTTACTGAAGCTTTCTTT. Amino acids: CASSKGQGVTEAFF.

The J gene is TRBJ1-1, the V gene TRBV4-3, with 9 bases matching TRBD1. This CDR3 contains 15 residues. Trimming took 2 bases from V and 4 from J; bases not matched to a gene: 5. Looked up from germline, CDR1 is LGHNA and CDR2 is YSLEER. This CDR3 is CASSQRQGQGTEAFF. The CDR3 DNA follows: TGCGCCAGCAGCCAAAGACAGGGACAGGGCACTGAAGCTTTCTTT.

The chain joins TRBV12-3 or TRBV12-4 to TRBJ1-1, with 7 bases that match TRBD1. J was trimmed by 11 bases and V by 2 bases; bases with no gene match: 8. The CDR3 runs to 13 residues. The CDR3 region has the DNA TGTGCCAGCAGTTTAAACCGGGACAGTCTTGCTTTCTTT. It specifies CASSLNRDSLAFF.

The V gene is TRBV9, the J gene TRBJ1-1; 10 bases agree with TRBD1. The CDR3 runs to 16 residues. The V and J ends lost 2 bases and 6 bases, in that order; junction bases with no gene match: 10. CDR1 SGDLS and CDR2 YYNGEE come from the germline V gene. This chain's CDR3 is CASSVQMDRGYAEAFF. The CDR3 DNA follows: TGTGCCAGCAGCGTTCAAATGGACAGGGGGTACGCTGAAGCTTTCTTT.

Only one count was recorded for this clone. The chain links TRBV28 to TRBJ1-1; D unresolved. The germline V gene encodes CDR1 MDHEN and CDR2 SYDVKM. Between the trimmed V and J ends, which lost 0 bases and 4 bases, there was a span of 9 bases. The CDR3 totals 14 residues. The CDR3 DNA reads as TGTGCCAGCAGTTTATGGGCCACCTTCACTGAAGCTTTCTTT. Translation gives CASSLWATFTEAFF.

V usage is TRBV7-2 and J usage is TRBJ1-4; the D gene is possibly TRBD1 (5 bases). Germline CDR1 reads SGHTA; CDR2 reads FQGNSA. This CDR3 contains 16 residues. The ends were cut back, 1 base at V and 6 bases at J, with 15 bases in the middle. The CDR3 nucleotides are TGTGCCAGCAGCTTAGAGGGACGGGGGTGGTATGAAAAACTGTTTTTT. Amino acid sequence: CASSLEGRGWYEKLFF.

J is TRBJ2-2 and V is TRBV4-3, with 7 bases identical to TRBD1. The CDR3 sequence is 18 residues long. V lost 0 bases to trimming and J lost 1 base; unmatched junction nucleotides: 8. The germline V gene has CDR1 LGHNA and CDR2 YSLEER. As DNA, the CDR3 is TGCGCCAGCAGCCAAGAAAAACTGGGACAGTTGAACACCGGGGAGCTGTTTTTT. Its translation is CASSQEKLGQLNTGELFF.

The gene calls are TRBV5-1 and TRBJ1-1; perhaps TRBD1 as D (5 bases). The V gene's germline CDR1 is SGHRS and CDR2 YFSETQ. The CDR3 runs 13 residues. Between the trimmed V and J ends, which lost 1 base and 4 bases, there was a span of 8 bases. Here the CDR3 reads CASSLRGFTEAFF. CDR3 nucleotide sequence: TGCGCCAGCAGCTTGCGGGGGTTCACTGAAGCTTTCTTT.

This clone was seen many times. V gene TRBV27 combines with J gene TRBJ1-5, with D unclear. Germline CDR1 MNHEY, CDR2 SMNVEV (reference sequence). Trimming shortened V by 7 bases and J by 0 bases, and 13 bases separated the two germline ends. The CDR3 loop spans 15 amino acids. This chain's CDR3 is CASNSLLNSNQPQHF. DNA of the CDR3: TGTGCCAGCAATTCCTTACTTAATAGCAATCAGCCCCAGCATTTT.

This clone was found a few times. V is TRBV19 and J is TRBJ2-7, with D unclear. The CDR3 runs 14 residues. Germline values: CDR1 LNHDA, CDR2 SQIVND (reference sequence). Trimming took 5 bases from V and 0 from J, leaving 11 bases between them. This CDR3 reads CASSRSSDSYEQYF. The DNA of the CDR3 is TGTGCCAGTAGTCGTTCCTCAGACTCCTACGAGCAGTACTTC.

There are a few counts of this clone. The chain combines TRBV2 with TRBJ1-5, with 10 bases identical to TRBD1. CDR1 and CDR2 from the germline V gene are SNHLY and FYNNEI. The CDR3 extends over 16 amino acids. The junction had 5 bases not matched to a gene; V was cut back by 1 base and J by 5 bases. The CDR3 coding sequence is TGTGCCAGCAGTGAAGGACAGGGGGCAGGAGATCAGCCCCAGCATTTT. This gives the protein CASSEGQGAGDQPQHF.

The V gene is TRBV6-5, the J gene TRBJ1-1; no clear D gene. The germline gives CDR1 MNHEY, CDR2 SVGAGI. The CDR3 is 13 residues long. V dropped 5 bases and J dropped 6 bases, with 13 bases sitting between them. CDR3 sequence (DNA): TGTGCCAGCAGTCGAGCTGGACTGGCTGAAGCTTTCTTT. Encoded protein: CASSRAGLAEAFF.

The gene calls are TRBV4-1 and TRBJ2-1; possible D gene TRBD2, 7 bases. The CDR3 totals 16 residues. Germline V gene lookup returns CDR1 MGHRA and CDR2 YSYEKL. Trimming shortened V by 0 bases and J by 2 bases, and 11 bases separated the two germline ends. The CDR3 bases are TGCGCCAGCAGCCAAGAACGGGGGGCAACCTACAATGAGCAGTTCTTC. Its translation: CASSQERGATYNEQFF.

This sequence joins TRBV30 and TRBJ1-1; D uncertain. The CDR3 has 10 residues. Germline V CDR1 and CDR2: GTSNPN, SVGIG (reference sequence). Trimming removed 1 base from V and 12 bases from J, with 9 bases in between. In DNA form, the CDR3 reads TGTGCCTGGAGTGGGCCCGGGTCTTTCTTT. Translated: CAWSGPGSFF.

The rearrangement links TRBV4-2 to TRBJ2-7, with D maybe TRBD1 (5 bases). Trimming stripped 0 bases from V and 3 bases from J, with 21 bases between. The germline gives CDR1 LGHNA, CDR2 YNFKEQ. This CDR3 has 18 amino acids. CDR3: CASSQDSGRQSKFYEQYF. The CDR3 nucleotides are TGTGCCAGCAGCCAAGATTCAGGGCGACAGTCGAAATTCTACGAGCAGTACTTC.

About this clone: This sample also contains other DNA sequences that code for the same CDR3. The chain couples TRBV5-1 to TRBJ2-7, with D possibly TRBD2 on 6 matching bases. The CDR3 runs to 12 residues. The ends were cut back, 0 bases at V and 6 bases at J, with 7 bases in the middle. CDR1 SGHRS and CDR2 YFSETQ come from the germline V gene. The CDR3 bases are TGCGCCAGCAGCTTGGCCGGGAGCGAGCAGTACTTC. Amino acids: CASSLAGSEQYF.

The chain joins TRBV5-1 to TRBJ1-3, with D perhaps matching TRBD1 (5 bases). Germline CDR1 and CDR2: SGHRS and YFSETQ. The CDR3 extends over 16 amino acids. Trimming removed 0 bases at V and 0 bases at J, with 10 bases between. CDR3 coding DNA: TGCGCCAGCAGCTTGGGCCGGGGGAGCTCTGGAAACACCATATATTTT. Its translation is CASSLGRGSSGNTIYF.

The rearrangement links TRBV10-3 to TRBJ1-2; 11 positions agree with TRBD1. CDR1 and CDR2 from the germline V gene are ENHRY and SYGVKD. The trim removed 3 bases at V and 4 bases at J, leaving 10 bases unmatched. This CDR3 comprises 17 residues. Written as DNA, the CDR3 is TGTGCCATCAGTGACCGTAGGGACAGGGGGGTCCTCTATGGCTACACCTTC. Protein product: CAISDRRDRGVLYGYTF.